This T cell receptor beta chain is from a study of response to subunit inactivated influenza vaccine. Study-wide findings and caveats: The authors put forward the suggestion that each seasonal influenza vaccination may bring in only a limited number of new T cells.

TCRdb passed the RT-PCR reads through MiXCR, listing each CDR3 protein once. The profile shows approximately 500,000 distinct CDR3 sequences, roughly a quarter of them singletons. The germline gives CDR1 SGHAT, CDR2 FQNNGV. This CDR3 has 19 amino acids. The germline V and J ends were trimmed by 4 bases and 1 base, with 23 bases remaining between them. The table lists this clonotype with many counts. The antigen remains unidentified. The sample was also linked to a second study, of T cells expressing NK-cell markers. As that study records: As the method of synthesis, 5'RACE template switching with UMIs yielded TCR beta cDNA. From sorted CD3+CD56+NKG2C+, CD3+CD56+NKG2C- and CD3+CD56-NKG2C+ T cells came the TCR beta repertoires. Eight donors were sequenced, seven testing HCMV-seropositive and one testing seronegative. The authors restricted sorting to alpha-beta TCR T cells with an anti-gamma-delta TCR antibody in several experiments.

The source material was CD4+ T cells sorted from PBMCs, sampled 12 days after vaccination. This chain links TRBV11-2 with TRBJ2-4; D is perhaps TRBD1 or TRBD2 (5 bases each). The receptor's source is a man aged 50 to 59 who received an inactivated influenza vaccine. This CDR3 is CASSSPPGRRAFAKNIQYF. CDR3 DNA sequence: TGTGCCAGCAGCTCGCCCCCGGGACGGCGAGCCTTTGCCAAAAACATTCAGTACTTC.